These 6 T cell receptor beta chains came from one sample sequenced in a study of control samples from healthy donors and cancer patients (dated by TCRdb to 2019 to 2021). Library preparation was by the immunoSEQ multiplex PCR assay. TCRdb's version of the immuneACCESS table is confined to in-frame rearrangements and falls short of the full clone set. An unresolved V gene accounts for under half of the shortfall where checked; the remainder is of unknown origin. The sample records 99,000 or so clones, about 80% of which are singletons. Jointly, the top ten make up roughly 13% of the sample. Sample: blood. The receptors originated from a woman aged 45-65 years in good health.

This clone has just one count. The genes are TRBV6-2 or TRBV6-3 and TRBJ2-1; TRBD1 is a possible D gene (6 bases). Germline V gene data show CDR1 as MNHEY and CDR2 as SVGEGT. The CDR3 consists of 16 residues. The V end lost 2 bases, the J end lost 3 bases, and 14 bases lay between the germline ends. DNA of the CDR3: TGTGCCAGCAGTTACAGTTTAGGGGGAAGCTACAATGAGCAGTTCTTC. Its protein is CASSYSLGGSYNEQFF.

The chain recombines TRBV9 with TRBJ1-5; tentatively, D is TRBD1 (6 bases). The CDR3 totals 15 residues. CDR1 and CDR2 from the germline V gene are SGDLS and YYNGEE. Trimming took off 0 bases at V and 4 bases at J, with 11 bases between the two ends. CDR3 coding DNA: TGTGCCAGCAGCGTAGCAGGGGCTCAGAATCAGCCCCAGCATTTT. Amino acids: CASSVAGAQNQPQHF.

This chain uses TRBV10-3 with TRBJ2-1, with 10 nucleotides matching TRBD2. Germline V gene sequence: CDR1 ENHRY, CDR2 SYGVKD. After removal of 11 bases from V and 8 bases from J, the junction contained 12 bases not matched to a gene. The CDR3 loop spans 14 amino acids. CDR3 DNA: TGTGCCTTACGTGCTAGCGGGGGCTGGGATGAGCAGTTCTTC. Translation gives CALRASGGWDEQFF.

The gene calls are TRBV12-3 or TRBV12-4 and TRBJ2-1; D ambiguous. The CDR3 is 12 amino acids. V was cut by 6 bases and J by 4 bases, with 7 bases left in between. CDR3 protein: CASSNKYNEQFF. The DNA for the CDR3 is TGTGCCAGCAGCAACAAGTACAATGAGCAGTTCTTC.

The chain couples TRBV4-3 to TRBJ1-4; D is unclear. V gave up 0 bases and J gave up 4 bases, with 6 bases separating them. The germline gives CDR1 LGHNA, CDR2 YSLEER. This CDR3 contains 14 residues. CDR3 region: CASSQDDINEKLFF. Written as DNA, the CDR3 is TGCGCCAGCAGCCAAGATGATATTAATGAAAAACTGTTTTTT.

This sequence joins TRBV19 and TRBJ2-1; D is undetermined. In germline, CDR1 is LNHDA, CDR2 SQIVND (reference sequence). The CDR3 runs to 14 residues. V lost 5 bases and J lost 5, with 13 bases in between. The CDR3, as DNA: TGTGCCAGTAGTCAGTTCTTCGCCCACAATGAGCAGTTCTTC. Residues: CASSQFFAHNEQFF.